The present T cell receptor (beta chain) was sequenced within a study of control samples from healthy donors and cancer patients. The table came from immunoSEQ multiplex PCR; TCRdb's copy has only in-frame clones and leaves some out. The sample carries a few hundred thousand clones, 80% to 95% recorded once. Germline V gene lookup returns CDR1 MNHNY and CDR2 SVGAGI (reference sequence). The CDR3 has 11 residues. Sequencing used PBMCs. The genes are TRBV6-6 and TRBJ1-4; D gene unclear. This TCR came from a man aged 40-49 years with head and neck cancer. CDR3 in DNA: TGTGCGACCATCGGGAATGAAAAACTGTTTTTT. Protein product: CATIGNEKLFF.